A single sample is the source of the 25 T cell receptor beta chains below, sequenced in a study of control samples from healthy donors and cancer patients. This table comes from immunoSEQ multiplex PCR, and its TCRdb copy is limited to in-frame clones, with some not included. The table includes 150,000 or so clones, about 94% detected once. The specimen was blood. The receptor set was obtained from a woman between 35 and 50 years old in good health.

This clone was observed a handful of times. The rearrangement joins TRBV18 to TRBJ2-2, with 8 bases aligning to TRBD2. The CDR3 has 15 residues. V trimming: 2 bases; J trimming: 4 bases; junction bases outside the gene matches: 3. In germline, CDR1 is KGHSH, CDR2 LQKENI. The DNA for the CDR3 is TGTGCCAGCTCACCATTAGCGGGAACCACCGGGGAGCTGTTTTTT. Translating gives CASSPLAGTTGELFF.

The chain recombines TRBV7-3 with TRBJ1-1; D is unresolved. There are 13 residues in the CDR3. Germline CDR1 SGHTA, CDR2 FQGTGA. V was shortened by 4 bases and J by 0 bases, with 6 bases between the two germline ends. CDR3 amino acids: CASSSTLNTEAFF. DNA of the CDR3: TGTGCCAGCAGCTCCACTCTGAACACTGAAGCTTTCTTT.

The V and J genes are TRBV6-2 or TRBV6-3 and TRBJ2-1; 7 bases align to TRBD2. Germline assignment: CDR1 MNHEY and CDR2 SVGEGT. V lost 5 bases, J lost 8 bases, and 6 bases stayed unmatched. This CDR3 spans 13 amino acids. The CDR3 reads CASSKRDLDEQFF. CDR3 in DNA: TGTGCCAGCAGTAAGCGGGATTTAGATGAGCAGTTCTTC.

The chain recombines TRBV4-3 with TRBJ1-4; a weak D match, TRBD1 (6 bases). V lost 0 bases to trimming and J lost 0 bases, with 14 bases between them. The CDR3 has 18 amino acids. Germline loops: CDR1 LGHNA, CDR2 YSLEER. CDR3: CASSQDLGRGTTNEKLFF. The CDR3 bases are TGCGCCAGCAGCCAAGATCTGGGGAGGGGGACAACTAATGAAAAACTGTTTTTT.

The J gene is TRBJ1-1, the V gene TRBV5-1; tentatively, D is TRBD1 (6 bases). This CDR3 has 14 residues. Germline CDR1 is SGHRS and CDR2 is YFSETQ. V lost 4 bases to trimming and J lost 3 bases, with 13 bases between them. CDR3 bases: TGCGCCAGCAGCCGACAGGCGAGCGACACTGAAGCTTTCTTT. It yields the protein CASSRQASDTEAFF.

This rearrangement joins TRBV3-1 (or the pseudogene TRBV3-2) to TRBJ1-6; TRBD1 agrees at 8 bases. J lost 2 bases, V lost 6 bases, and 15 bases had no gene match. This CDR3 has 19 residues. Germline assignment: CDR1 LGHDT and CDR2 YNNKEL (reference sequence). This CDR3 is CASSYSAQGEWAYNSPLHF. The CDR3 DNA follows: TGTGCCAGCAGTTATTCTGCACAGGGGGAATGGGCCTATAATTCACCCCTCCACTTT.

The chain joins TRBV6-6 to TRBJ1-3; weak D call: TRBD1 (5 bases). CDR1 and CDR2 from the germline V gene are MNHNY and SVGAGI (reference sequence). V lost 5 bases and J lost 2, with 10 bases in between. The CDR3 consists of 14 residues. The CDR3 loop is CASSPGTAGNTIYF. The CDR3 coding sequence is TGTGCCAGCAGTCCCGGGACGGCTGGAAACACCATATATTTT.

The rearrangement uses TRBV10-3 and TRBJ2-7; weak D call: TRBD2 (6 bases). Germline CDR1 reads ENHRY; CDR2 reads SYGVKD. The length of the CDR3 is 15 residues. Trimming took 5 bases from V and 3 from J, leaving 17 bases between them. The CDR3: CAISSSGDSNYEQYF. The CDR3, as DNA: TGTGCCATCAGTTCCTCGGGGGATAGCAACTACGAGCAGTACTTC.

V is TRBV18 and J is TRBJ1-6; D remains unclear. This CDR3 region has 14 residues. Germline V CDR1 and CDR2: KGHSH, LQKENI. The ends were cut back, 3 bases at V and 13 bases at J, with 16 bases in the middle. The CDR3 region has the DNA TGTGCCAGCTCACCGGGGATCGGATTTAGGCCCCTCCACTTT. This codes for CASSPGIGFRPLHF. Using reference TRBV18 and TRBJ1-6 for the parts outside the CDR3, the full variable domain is NAGVMQNPRHLVRRRGQEARLRCSPMKGHSHVYWYRQLPEEGLKFMVYLQKENIIDESGMPKERFSAEFPKEGPSILRIQQVVRGDSAAYFCASSPGIGFRPLHFGNGTRLTVT.

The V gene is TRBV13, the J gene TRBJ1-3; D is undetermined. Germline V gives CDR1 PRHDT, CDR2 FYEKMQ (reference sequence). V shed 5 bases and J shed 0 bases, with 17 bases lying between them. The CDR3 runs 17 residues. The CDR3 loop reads CASSVHTTSSSGNTIYF. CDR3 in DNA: TGTGCCAGCAGCGTACATACGACGAGTAGCTCTGGAAACACCATATATTTT.

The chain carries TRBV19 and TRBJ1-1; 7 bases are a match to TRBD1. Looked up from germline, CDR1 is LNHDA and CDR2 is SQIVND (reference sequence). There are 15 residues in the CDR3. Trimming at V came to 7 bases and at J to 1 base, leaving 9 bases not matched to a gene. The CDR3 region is CASKGRTGANTEAFF. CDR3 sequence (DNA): TGTGCCAGTAAGGGACGAACAGGGGCGAACACTGAAGCTTTCTTT.

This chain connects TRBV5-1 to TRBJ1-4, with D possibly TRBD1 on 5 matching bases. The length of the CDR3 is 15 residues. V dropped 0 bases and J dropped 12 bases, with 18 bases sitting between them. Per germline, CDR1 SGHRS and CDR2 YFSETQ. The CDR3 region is CASSLGGANQRELFF. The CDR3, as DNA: TGCGCCAGCAGCTTGGGAGGGGCAAACCAAAGGGAACTGTTTTTT. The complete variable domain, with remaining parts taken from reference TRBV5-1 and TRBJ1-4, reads KAGVTQTPRYLIKTRGQQVTLSCSPISGHRSVSWYQQTPGQGLQFLFEYFSETQRNKGNFPGRFSGRQFSNSRSEMNVSTLELGDSALYLCASSLGGANQRELFFGSGTQLSVL.

The CDR3: CAWSTYTDTQYF. CDR3 nucleotide sequence: TGTGCCTGGAGTACCTACACAGATACGCAGTATTTT. The chain couples TRBV30 to TRBJ2-3; D unclear. The CDR3 covers 12 residues. Between the trimmed V and J ends, which lost 2 bases and 2 bases, there was a span of 5 bases. Germline lookup yields CDR1 GTSNPN and CDR2 SVGIG (reference sequence).

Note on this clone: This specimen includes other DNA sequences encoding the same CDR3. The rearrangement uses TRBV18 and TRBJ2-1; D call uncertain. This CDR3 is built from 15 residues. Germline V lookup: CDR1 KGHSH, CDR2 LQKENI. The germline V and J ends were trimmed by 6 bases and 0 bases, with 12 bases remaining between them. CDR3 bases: TGTGCCAGCTCCCCTAGGGCCAGCTCCTACAATGAGCAGTTCTTC. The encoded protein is CASSPRASSYNEQFF.

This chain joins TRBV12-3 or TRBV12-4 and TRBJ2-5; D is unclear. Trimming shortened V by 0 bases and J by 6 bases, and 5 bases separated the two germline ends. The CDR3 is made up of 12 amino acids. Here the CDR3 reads CASSLAGKTQYF. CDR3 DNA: TGTGCCAGCAGTTTAGCGGGGAAGACCCAGTACTTC.

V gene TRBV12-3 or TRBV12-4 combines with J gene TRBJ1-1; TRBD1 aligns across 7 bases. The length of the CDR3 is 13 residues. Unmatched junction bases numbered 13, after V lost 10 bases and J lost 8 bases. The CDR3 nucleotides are TGTGCCACCCGAACGACGACAGGGACAGAAGCTTTCTTT. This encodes CATRTTTGTEAFF.

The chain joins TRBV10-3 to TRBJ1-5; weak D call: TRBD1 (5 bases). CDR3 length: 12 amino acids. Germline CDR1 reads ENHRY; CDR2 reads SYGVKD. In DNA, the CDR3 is TGTGGAACGGGGGATAGCAATCAGCCCCAGCATTTT. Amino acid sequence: CGTGDSNQPQHF.

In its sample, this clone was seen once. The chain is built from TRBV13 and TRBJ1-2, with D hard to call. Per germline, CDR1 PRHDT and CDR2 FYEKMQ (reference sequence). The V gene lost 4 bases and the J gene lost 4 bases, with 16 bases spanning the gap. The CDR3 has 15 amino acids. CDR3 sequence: CASSSPRSGSYGYTF. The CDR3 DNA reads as TGTGCCAGCAGCTCCCCCCGGTCCGGATCCTATGGCTACACCTTC.

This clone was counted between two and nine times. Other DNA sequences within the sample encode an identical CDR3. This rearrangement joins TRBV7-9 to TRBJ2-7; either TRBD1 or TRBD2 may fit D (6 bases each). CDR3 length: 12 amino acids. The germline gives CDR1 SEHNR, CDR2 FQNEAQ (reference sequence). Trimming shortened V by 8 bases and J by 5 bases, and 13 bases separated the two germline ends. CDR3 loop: CASSRRGDEQYF. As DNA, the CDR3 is TGTGCCAGCTCCCGTAGGGGGGACGAGCAGTACTTC.

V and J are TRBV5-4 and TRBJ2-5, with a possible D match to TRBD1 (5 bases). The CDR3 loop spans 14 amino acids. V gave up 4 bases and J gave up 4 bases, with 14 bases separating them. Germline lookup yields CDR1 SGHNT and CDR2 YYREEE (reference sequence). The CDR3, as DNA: TGTGCCAGCAGCACCCCGACAGAGAGAGAGACCCAGTACTTC. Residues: CASSTPTERETQYF.

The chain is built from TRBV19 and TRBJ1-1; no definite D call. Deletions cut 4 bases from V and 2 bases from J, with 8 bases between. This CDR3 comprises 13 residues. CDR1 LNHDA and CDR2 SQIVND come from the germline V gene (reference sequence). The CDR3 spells CASSTRGNTEAFF. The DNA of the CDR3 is TGTGCCAGTAGTACCCGCGGTAACACTGAAGCTTTCTTT.

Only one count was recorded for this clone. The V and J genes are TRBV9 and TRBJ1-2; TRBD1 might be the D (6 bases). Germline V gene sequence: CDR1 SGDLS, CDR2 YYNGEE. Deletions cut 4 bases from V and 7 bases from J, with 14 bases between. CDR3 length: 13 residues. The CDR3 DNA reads TGTGCCAGCAGCCCCTACAGGGAAGGTGGCTACACCTTC. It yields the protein CASSPYREGGYTF.

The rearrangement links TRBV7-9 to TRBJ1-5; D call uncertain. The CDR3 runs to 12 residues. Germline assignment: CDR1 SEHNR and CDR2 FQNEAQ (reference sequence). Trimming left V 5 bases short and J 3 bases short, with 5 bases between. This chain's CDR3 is CASSRDNQPQHF. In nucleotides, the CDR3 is TGTGCCAGCAGCCGAGACAATCAGCCCCAGCATTTT.

In DNA, the CDR3 is TGTGCCAGCAGCCGCTTGAAGACCGGTATCTATGGCTACACCTTC. Residues: CASSRLKTGIYGYTF. This chain links TRBV7-6 with TRBJ1-2; D not resolved. In germline, CDR1 is SGHVS, CDR2 FNYEAQ. Trimming removed 5 bases at V and 4 bases at J, with 17 bases between. The CDR3 totals 15 residues.

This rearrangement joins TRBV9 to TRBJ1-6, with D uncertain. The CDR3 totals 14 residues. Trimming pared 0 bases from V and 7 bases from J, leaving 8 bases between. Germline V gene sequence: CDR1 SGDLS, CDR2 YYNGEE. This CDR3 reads CASSVDPSNSPLHF. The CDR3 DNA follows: TGTGCCAGCAGCGTAGACCCCAGCAATTCACCCCTCCACTTT.